Shown below are 26 T cell receptor beta chains from a single sample sequenced in a study of OX40 agonist ivuxolimab in advanced cancers. Measured with immunoSEQ multiplex PCR; TCRdb has only the in-frame clones, and not every one. The sample includes about 55,000 clones, roughly 86% of them seen just once. This specimen consisted of CD4+ or CD8+ T cells sorted from blood, obtained in a trial of the OX40 agonist ivuxolimab. Receptors originate from an adult with an advanced solid tumor such as melanoma, head and neck, liver or kidney cancer.

The chain couples TRBV5-5 to TRBJ1-1; 7 bases agree with TRBD1. Germline loops: CDR1 SGHKS, CDR2 YYEKEE (reference sequence). The V and J ends lost 4 bases and 2 bases, in that order; junction bases with no gene match: 5. This CDR3 spans 14 amino acids. The CDR3, as DNA: TGTGCCAGCAGCCCGGGGACAGCTAACACTGAAGCTTTCTTT. Its protein is CASSPGTANTEAFF.

This clone was observed a single time. V usage is TRBV27 and J usage is TRBJ2-7, with D unclear. The V gene's germline CDR1 is MNHEY and CDR2 SMNVEV (reference sequence). This CDR3 has 12 residues. Trimming shortened V by 5 bases and J by 6 bases, and 11 bases separated the two germline ends. CDR3: CASSTAYGEQYF. The CDR3 DNA reads as TGTGCCAGCAGTACCGCCTACGGCGAGCAGTACTTC.

This clone appeared once. Germline and junction disagree at one end, which may indicate a read error. The V gene is TRBV11-2, the J gene TRBJ2-7; perhaps TRBD2 as D (7 bases). The CDR3 is made up of 15 amino acids. Germline lookup yields CDR1 SGHAT and CDR2 FQNNGV. CDR3 bases: TGTGCCAGCAGCTTAGGGGGGGCGGGGGACCGCTCCCTGCACTTC. This sequence encodes CASSLGGAGDRSLHF.

The V call is TRBV10-1, the J call TRBJ2-1, with D unresolved. Trimming took 3 bases from V and 6 from J, leaving 15 bases between them. There are 15 residues in the CDR3. Germline-derived CDR1 and CDR2 are WNHNN and SYGVQD (reference sequence). The CDR3 bases are TGCGCCAGCAGTGATGCTAGACGATTTGGCAATGAGCAGTTCTTC. This codes for CASSDARRFGNEQFF.

The chain combines TRBV6-4 with TRBJ2-7; 7 nucleotides match TRBD1. Germline CDR1 is MRHNA and CDR2 is SNTAGT. The V gene end was trimmed by 4 bases and the J gene end by 3 bases; junction bases not matched to a gene: 9. This CDR3 contains 15 residues. The DNA of the CDR3 is TGTGCCAGCAGTGGAGACAGGGACGTATTCTACGAGCAGTACTTC. Translated, it gives CASSGDRDVFYEQYF.

The chain has TRBV5-8 and TRBJ2-2; 8 nucleotides match TRBD1. Germline CDR1 is SGHTS and CDR2 is YDEGEE. With V trimmed by 4 bases and J by 5 bases, 7 bases remained unmatched. The CDR3 runs to 15 residues. In DNA form, the CDR3 reads TGTGCCAGCAGCCATCAGGGGGCAACAACCGGGGAGCTGTTTTTT. Encoded protein: CASSHQGATTGELFF.

This clone was counted only a few times. The rearrangement links TRBV2 to TRBJ2-7, with no clear D. Trimming stripped 5 bases from V and 2 bases from J, with 7 bases between. The CDR3 consists of 12 residues. Per germline, CDR1 SNHLY and CDR2 FYNNEI. The DNA for the CDR3 is TGTGCCAGCAGTTCGGGCCCCTACGAGCAGTACTTC. This encodes CASSSGPYEQYF.

V gene TRBV19 combines with J gene TRBJ2-2; 9 nucleotides align to TRBD2. J gave up 6 bases and V 2 bases, and 7 bases lay outside the gene matches. Germline values: CDR1 LNHDA, CDR2 SQIVND (reference sequence). The length of the CDR3 is 16 residues. In nucleotides, the CDR3 is TGTGCCAGTAGTATACTAGCGGGATCCACGGCCGGGGAGCTGTTTTTT. It specifies CASSILAGSTAGELFF.

In nucleotides, the CDR3 is TGTGCCAGCAGTTTGAACCCGGGACAGGGTGGTGAAAAACTGTTTTTT. It codes for CASSLNPGQGGEKLFF. The rearrangement joins TRBV28 to TRBJ1-4, with 9 bases aligning to TRBD1. With 3 bases clipped from V and 7 bases from J, the junction kept 9 bases outside the gene matches. CDR3 length: 16 amino acids. Germline assignment: CDR1 MDHEN and CDR2 SYDVKM. The full variable domain, its missing parts supplied by reference TRBV28 and TRBJ1-4, is DVKVTQSSRYLVKRTGEKVFLECVQDMDHENMFWYRQDPGLGLRLIYFSYDVKMKEKGDIPEGYSVSREKKERFSLILESASTNQTSMYLCASSLNPGQGGEKLFFGSGTQLSVL.

This CDR3 reads CASSQRQIVTGELFF. The CDR3 DNA follows: TGTGCCAGCAGCCAACGACAGATTGTCACCGGGGAGCTGTTTTTT. The chain carries TRBV7-8 and TRBJ2-2; tentative D call: TRBD1 (5 bases). CDR3 size: 15 residues. Germline values: CDR1 SGHVS, CDR2 FQNEAQ. Trimming stripped 5 bases from V and 4 bases from J, with 14 bases between.

This chain joins TRBV7-3 and TRBJ1-1; D unresolved. The ends were cut back, 2 bases at V and 3 bases at J, with 7 bases in the middle. This CDR3 comprises 13 residues. Germline CDR1 is SGHTA and CDR2 is FQGTGA. The CDR3 region is CASSLGRHTEAFF. CDR3 bases: TGTGCCAGCAGCTTAGGTCGGCACACTGAAGCTTTCTTT.

The chain couples TRBV10-3 to TRBJ2-1, with 9 positions matching TRBD1. The germline CDR1 and CDR2 sequences are ENHRY and SYGVKD. Trimming took 0 bases from V and 1 from J; bases not matched to a gene: 4. The length of the CDR3 is 17 residues. The CDR3 region has the DNA TGTGCCATCAGTGAGTCTTTGACAGGGGGGTCCTACAATGAGCAGTTCTTC. It is translated as CAISESLTGGSYNEQFF.

The J gene is TRBJ2-3, the V gene TRBV29-1; TRBD2 aligns across 11 bases. J was trimmed by 2 bases and V by 6 bases; bases with no gene match: 7. The CDR3 covers 15 residues. Germline assignment: CDR1 SQVTM and CDR2 ANQGSEA. The CDR3 protein is CSVLKLAGVTDTQYF. CDR3 bases: TGCAGCGTGCTCAAACTAGCGGGGGTCACAGATACGCAGTATTTT.

The V call is TRBV5-1, the J call TRBJ2-1; TRBD2 matches at 15 bases. The CDR3 extends over 17 amino acids. From germline, CDR1 is SGHRS and CDR2 YFSETQ. The junction had 11 bases not matched to a gene; V was cut back by 4 bases and J by 9 bases. In DNA, the CDR3 is TGCGCCAGCAGCCCAGGGACTAGCGGGAGGATTGGCGTTGAGCAGTTCTTC. Translated: CASSPGTSGRIGVEQFF.

In its sample, this clone was seen once. The J gene is TRBJ2-7, the V gene TRBV19; 8 positions match TRBD1. V trimming: 4 bases; J trimming: 3 bases; junction bases outside the gene matches: 8. This CDR3 is built from 15 residues. From germline, CDR1 is LNHDA and CDR2 SQIVND (reference sequence). The CDR3 protein is CASSNAGQGYYEQYF. The CDR3 region has the DNA TGTGCCAGTAGTAACGCCGGACAGGGATACTACGAGCAGTACTTC. The full variable domain, with the rest looked up from reference TRBV19 and TRBJ2-7, is DGGITQSPKYLFRKEGQNVTLSCEQNLNHDAMYWYRQDPGQGLRLIYYSQIVNDFQKGDIAEGYSVSREKKESFPLTVTSAQKNPTAFYLCASSNAGQGYYEQYFGPGTRLTVT.

The CDR3 sequence: CSASDNEQFF. The CDR3 bases are TGCAGTGCTAGTGATAATGAGCAGTTCTTC. V and J are TRBV20-1 and TRBJ2-1; D unresolved. The CDR3 covers 10 residues. Germline V gene data show CDR1 as DFQATT and CDR2 as SNEGSKA (reference sequence). With 3 bases removed from V and 7 bases from J, the gap between germline ends came to 4 bases.

Comment on this clone: The sample carries other DNA sequences with the same CDR3. The rearrangement uses TRBV7-8 and TRBJ1-5, with D unclear. The germline gives CDR1 SGHVS, CDR2 FQNEAQ. Trimming took 8 bases from V and 7 from J, leaving 15 bases between them. The CDR3 totals 13 residues. CDR3 residues: CASHLTLGQPQHF. Written as DNA, the CDR3 is TGTGCCAGCCACCTTACCCTGGGGCAGCCCCAGCATTTT.

In nucleotides, the CDR3 is TGTGCCACCAGCAGGGGCGTCGGGAGCGGCCTATACAATGAGCAGTTCTTC. It yields the protein CATSRGVGSGLYNEQFF. The V and J genes are TRBV15 and TRBJ2-1; D perhaps matches TRBD2 (6 bases). The CDR3 contains 17 residues. Germline V gene lookup returns CDR1 LNHNV and CDR2 YYDKDF (reference sequence). Trimming left V 3 bases short and J 4 bases short, with 19 bases between.

V usage is TRBV9 and J usage is TRBJ2-1; D possibly corresponds to TRBD1 (6 bases). V gave up 4 bases and J gave up 4 bases, with 15 bases separating them. CDR1 and CDR2 (germline): SGDLS, YYNGEE. The CDR3 sequence is 15 residues long. CDR3 nucleotides: TGTGCCAGCAGCCGGGACACGGGATCTTACAATGAGCAGTTCTTC. It encodes CASSRDTGSYNEQFF.

The chain combines TRBV27 with TRBJ2-5; either TRBD1 or TRBD2 may fit D (5 bases each). The J call may be in error: the DNA end matches TRBJ2-7 better. There are 15 residues in the CDR3. Germline V lookup: CDR1 MNHEY, CDR2 SMNVEV (reference sequence). The CDR3 reads CASSFIYRDAYEQYF. CDR3 nucleotide sequence: TGTGCCAGCAGTTTCATATACCGGGACGCCTACGAGCAGTACTTC.

This chain links TRBV10-3 with TRBJ2-7; no reliable D call. CDR3 length equals 12 residues. V lost 3 bases and J 3 bases, leaving 6 bases between the germline ends. Germline-derived CDR1 and CDR2 are ENHRY and SYGVKD. Here the CDR3 DNA reads TGTGCCATCAGTGACCCATACTACGAGCAGTACTTC. It encodes CAISDPYYEQYF.

This clone was detected a few times. This sequence joins TRBV7-9 and TRBJ1-1, with TRBD1 as a possible D gene (5 bases). The CDR3 sequence is 13 residues long. Per the germline V gene, CDR1 is SEHNR and CDR2 is FQNEAQ (reference sequence). V dropped 3 bases and J dropped 4 bases, with 9 bases sitting between them. The CDR3 nucleotides read TGTGCCAGCAGCTTGATGGGGGGCACTGAAGCTTTCTTT. Protein: CASSLMGGTEAFF.

This clone was recorded only once. The chain uses TRBV19 and TRBJ2-1; TRBD2 matches at 10 bases. Germline V lookup: CDR1 LNHDA, CDR2 SQIVND (reference sequence). V gave up 10 bases and J gave up 0 bases; unmatched junction bases: 15. CDR3 length: 18 amino acids. CDR3: CATTGTSVATSSYNEQFF. The CDR3 DNA sequence: TGTGCCACTACCGGGACTAGCGTTGCTACGAGCTCCTACAATGAGCAGTTCTTC.

The V and J genes are TRBV6-1 and TRBJ1-1; a weak D match, TRBD1 (5 bases). Germline loops: CDR1 MNHNS, CDR2 SASEGT. Trimming stripped 5 bases from V and 4 bases from J, with 17 bases between. This CDR3 spans 15 amino acids. DNA of the CDR3: TGTGCCAGCAGTTTCGTCGGGGGAGCGGTCACTGAAGCTTTCTTT. Its translation is CASSFVGGAVTEAFF.

The V gene is TRBV30, the J gene TRBJ1-1; a possible D gene is TRBD1 (5 bases). The CDR3 is 15 residues long. V lost 4 bases to trimming and J lost 4 bases, with 19 bases between them. Germline-derived CDR1 and CDR2 are GTSNPN and SVGIG (reference sequence). CDR3 in amino acids: CAWNRRGVSGTEAFF. The DNA of the CDR3 is TGTGCCTGGAACCGCCGAGGGGTATCTGGCACTGAAGCTTTCTTT.

The rearrangement joins TRBV9 to TRBJ2-7; D is tentatively TRBD1 or TRBD2 (5 bases each). This CDR3 is 14 amino acids long. Germline lookup yields CDR1 SGDLS and CDR2 YYNGEE. V lost 2 bases, J lost 2 bases, and 11 bases lay in between. CDR3 region: CASSVRDGPYEQYF. CDR3 DNA: TGTGCCAGCAGCGTTCGGGACGGACCCTACGAGCAGTACTTC.